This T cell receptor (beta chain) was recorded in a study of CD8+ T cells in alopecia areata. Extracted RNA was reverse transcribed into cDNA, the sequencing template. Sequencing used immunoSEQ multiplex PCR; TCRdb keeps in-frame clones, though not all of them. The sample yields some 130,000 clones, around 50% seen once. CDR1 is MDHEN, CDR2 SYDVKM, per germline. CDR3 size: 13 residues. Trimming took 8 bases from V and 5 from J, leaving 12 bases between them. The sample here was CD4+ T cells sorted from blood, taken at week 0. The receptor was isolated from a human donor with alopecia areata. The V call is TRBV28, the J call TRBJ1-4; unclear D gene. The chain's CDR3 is CASGGRPNEKLFF. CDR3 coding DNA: TGTGCCAGCGGAGGCAGGCCGAATGAAAAACTGTTTTTT.